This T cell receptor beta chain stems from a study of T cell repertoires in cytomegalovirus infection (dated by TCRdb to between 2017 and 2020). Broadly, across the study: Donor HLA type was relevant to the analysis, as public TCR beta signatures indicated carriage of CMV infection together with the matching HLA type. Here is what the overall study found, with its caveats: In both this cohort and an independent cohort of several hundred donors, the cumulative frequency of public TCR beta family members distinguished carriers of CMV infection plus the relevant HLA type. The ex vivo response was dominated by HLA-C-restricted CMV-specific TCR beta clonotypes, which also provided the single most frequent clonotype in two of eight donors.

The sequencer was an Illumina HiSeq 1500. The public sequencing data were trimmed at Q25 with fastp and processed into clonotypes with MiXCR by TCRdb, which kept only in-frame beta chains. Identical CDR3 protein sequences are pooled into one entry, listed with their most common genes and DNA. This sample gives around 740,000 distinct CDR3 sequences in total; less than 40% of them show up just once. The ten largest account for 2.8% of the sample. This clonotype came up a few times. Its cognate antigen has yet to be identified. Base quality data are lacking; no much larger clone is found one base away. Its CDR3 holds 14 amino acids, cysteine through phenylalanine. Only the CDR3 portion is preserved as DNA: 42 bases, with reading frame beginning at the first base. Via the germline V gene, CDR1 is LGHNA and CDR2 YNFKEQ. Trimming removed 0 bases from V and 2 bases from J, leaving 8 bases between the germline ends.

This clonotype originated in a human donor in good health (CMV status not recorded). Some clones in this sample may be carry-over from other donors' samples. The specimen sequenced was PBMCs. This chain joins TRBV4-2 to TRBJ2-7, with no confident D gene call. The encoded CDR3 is CASSQDIWAYEQYF. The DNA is TGTGCCAGCAGCCAAGATATTTGGGCCTACGAGCAGTACTTC.